The 3 T cell receptor beta chains reported below all come from one sample, sequenced in a study of shared clonotypes between healthy human individuals. Here immunoSEQ multiplex PCR was the method, and the copy in TCRdb shows in-frame clones only, minus some. This sample yields more than 1.2 million clones, of which about 98.5% are seen a single time; around 0.38% belongs to the top ten. The sequencing sample was made of naive CD4+ T cells sorted from blood. Indicated subset: CD45RA+ positively selected. The receptors come from a man aged 25-45 years in good health.

J is TRBJ2-7 and V is TRBV2; TRBD2 is a possible D gene (5 bases). Germline V CDR1 and CDR2: SNHLY, FYNNEI. V dropped 7 bases and J dropped 3 bases, with 7 bases sitting between them. This CDR3 spans 11 amino acids. The CDR3 loop is CASIEGYEQYF. In DNA, the CDR3 is TGTGCCAGCATCGAGGGCTACGAGCAGTACTTC.

The chain uses TRBV30 and TRBJ2-7; TRBD1 or TRBD2 may be the D gene (6 bases each). Germline V gene lookup returns CDR1 GTSNPN and CDR2 SVGIG (reference sequence). Trimming cost V 0 bases and J 12 bases, with 21 bases left between them. There are 14 residues in the CDR3. DNA of the CDR3: TGTGCCTGGAGTGTACCAGGGCTAAGAGAGGGGGGGTACTTC. It specifies CAWSVPGLREGGYF.

The rearrangement uses TRBV9 and TRBJ2-3; maybe TRBD2 (6 bases). Germline CDR1 is SGDLS and CDR2 is YYNGEE. The V and J ends lost 0 bases and 3 bases respectively, with 11 bases between them. The CDR3 has 15 residues. The CDR3 protein is CASSVAGAPTDTQYF. The CDR3 DNA reads TGTGCCAGCAGCGTAGCGGGAGCGCCTACAGATACGCAGTATTTT.